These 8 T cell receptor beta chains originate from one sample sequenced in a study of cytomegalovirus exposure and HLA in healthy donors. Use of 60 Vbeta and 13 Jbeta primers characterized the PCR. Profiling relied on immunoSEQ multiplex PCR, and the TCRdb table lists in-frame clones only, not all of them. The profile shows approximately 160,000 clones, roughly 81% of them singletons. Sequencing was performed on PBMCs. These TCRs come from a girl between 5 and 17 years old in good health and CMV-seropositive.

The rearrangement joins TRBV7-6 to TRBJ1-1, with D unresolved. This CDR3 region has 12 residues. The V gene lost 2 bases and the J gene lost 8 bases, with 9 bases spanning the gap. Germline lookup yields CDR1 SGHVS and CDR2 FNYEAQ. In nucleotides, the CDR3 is TGTGCCAGCAGCTTATCTAACGGGGAAGCTTTCTTT. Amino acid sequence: CASSLSNGEAFF.

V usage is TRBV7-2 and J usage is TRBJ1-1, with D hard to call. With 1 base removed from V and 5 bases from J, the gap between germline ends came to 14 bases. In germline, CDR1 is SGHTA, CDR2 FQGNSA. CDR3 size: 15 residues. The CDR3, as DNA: TGTGCCAGCAGCTTAGGACTTTTTGGATCGACTGAAGCTTTCTTT. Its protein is CASSLGLFGSTEAFF.

The CDR3 DNA is TGCAGCGTTGAGGAGGGGGGGTATGGCTATGGCTACACCTTC. Protein: CSVEEGGYGYGYTF. The chain links TRBV29-1 to TRBJ1-2; tentatively, D is TRBD1 (6 bases). Trimming removed 3 bases at V and 4 bases at J, with 15 bases between. The CDR3 sequence is 14 residues long. Germline V gives CDR1 SQVTM, CDR2 ANQGSEA.

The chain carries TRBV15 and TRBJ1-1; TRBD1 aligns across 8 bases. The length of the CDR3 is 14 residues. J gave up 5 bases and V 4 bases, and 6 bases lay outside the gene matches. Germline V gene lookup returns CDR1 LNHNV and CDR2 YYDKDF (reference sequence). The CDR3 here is CATSTSTGVTEAFF. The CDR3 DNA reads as TGTGCCACCAGCACCTCGACAGGGGTGACTGAAGCTTTCTTT.

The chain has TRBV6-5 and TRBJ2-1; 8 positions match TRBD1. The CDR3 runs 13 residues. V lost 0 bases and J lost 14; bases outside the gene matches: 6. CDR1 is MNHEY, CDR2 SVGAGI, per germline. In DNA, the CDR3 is TGTGCCAGCAGTTACTCGCTGACAGGGGAGGAGTTCTTC. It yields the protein CASSYSLTGEEFF.

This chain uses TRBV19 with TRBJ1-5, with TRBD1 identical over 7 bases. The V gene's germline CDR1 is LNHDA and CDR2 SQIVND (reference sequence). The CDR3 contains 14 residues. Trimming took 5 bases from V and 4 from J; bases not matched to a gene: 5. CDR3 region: CASSQKTGNQPQHF. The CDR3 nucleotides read TGTGCCAGTAGTCAGAAGACAGGGAATCAGCCCCAGCATTTT.

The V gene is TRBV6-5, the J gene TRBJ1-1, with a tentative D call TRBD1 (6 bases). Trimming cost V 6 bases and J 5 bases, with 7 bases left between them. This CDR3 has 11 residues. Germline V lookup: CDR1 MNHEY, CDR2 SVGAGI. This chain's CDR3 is CASRTGTEAFF. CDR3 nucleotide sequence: TGTGCCAGCAGGACAGGTACTGAAGCTTTCTTT.

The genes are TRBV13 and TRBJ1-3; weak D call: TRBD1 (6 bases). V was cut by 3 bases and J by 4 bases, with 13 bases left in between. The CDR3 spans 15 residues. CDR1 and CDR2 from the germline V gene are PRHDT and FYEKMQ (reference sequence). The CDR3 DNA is TGTGCCAGCAGCTTCCACCCTACAGGGGGAAACACCATATATTTT. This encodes CASSFHPTGGNTIYF.